Below, one TCR beta chain is given with its context. The CDR3 is made up of 16 amino acids. Trimming cost V 6 bases and J 3 bases; bases outside gene matches: 12. Per the germline V gene, CDR1 is MNHEY and CDR2 is SVGEGT. As handled by the study authors: Reference gene primer amplification yielded estimated nucleated cell counts. The repertoire was sequenced with immunoSEQ multiplex PCR; TCRdb's copy has only in-frame clones and lacks some. V and J calls plus clone size are reproduced from that table; the DNA served to infer D and trimming. Among about 95,000 clones listed, about 93% were seen once. This specimen belongs to a study of blood T cell repertoires in COVID-19. Study summary: Specimens from acute and convalescent COVID-19 originated in the United States, Italy and Spain. In each case, the material was cDNA or gDNA derived from T cells, B-cell-depleted T cells, or PBMCs.

The source material was peripheral blood. The source is a woman in her fifties or sixties in a cohort sampled during active COVID-19. The chain links TRBV6-2 or TRBV6-3 to TRBJ1-1; 8 bases are a match to TRBD1. The CDR3 sequence: CASSPPRGHGHTEAFF. DNA for the CDR3: TGTGCCAGCAGCCCTCCCAGGGGGCATGGGCACACTGAAGCTTTCTTT.